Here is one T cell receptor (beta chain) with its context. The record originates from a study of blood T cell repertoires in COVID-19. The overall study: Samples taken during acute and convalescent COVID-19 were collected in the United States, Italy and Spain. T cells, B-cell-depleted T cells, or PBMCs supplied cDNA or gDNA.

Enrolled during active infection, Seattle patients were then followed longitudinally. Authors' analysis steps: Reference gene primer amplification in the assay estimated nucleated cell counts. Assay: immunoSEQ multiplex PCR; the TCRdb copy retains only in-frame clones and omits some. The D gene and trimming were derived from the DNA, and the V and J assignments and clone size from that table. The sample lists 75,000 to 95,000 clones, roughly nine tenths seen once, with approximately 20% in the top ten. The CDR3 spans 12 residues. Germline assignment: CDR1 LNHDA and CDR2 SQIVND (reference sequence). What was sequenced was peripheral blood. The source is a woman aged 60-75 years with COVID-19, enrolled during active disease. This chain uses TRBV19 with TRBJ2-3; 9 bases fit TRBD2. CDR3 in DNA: TGTGCTATAGCGGGGGACACAGATACGCAGTATTTT. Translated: CAIAGDTDTQYF. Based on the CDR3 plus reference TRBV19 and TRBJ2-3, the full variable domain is DGGITQSPKYLFRKEGQNVTLSCEQNLNHDAMYWYRQDPGQGLRLIYYSQIVNDFQKGDIAEGYSVSREKKESFPLTVTSAQKNPTAFYLCAIAGDTDTQYFGPGTRLTVL.